The TCR beta chain described here comes from a study of control samples from healthy donors and cancer patients. This clone was detected only once. V lost 3 bases and J lost 1, with 12 bases in between. The CDR3 spans 15 residues. CDR1 and CDR2 from the germline V gene are MGHRA and YSYEKL. Sequencing used immunoSEQ multiplex PCR; TCRdb keeps in-frame clones, though not all of them. The sample comprises tens of thousands of clones, roughly nine tenths of which are singletons, and 1.7% rests with the top ten. This TCR came from a man aged 35-49 years with colorectal cancer. Material: PBMCs. The gene calls are TRBV4-1 and TRBJ1-1; TRBD1 might be the D (6 bases). The CDR3 DNA is TGCGCCAGCAGCCAGGTAGGACAGAAGAACACTGAAGCTTTCTTT. Translated: CASSQVGQKNTEAFF.